This TCR beta chain stems from a study of CD8 T cells in Susac syndrome. CDR1 and CDR2 (germline): ENHRY, SYGVKD. This CDR3 is 13 amino acids long. V lost 2 bases and J 15 bases, leaving 17 bases between the germline ends. Random hexamers were used to reverse transcribe about 0.45 to 1 ug of RNA. MiXCR, applied by TCRdb to the immunoSEQ multiplex PCR reads, yields one record per CDR3 protein. The table lists more than 70,000 distinct CDR3 sequences, around 93% of them singletons, with around 0.31% in the top ten. The chain links TRBV10-3 to TRBJ2-1, with D possibly matching TRBD1 (6 bases). The sequence was collected from a human donor in good health. Source material: CD8+ T cells from PBMCs. The CDR3 is CAISEAKDRSRFF. The CDR3 DNA reads TGTGCCATCAGTGAGGCAAAGGACAGATCAAGGTTCTTC.